This passage covers 17 T cell receptor beta chains from one sample sequenced in a study of a mutant IDH1 vaccine in newly diagnosed glioma. Only in-frame clones appear in the TCRdb table, and some are missing; sequencing was by immunoSEQ multiplex PCR. The sample holds about 68,000 clones, 84% seen once. Which antigens these TCRs recognize remains unknown. Time point: week 35, safety follow-up. In the vaccine, a single dose held 300 ug of the mutant IDH1 20-mer peptide, along with topical imiquimod. Sequencing used PBMCs, obtained from a glioma patient whose treatment included an IDH1 peptide vaccine. The receptors were gathered from a man between 18 and 35 years old with glioma.

The J gene is TRBJ2-1, the V gene TRBV2, with 9 bases identical to TRBD2. Germline CDR1 SNHLY, CDR2 FYNNEI. The CDR3 runs to 16 residues. The junction had 15 bases not matched to a gene; V was cut back by 7 bases and J by 8 bases. The CDR3 region has the DNA TGTGCCAGCACCCAAGAATGGGCGGGGGGGTTTCATGAGCAGTTCTTC. This translates into CASTQEWAGGFHEQFF.

This clone was counted between two and nine times. This chain joins TRBV4-3 and TRBJ1-1; D remains ambiguous. The CDR3 loop spans 13 amino acids. Trimming removed 1 base at V and 1 base at J, with 4 bases between. CDR1 and CDR2 from the germline V gene are LGHNA and YSLEER. The CDR3 spells CASSQGGNTEAFF. The CDR3, as DNA: TGCGCCAGCAGCCAAGGCGGGAACACTGAAGCTTTCTTT.

As regards this clone: One end of the junction does not line up with germline, which may come from a read error. This rearrangement joins TRBV9 to TRBJ2-3; possible D gene TRBD1, 6 bases. The CDR3 extends over 13 amino acids. Looked up from germline, CDR1 is SGDLS and CDR2 is YYNGEE. CDR3 DNA: TGTGCCAGCAGCGTAGGATTGATGGACAGAAGACATTTT. Translated: CASSVGLMDRRHF.

The chain couples TRBV7-9 to TRBJ2-7; the match to TRBD2 covers 10 bases. V was pared by 6 bases and J by 4 bases, with 12 bases of the junction left unmatched. The CDR3 spans 16 residues. Germline assignment: CDR1 SEHNR and CDR2 FQNEAQ (reference sequence). Written as DNA, the CDR3 is TGTGCCAGCAGTCCTAGAGGGACTAGCGTGGGATACGAGCAGTACTTC. Translated, it gives CASSPRGTSVGYEQYF.

In DNA form, the CDR3 reads TGTGCCTGGAGTTCCTCTGGAAACACCATATATTTT. Amino acids: CAWSSSGNTIYF. The chain has TRBV30 and TRBJ1-3; no firm D call. Germline V gene sequence: CDR1 GTSNPN, CDR2 SVGIG (reference sequence). The V gene lost 2 bases and the J gene lost 0 bases, with 2 bases spanning the gap. The CDR3 contains 12 residues.

The V call is TRBV29-1, the J call TRBJ2-5, with 8 bases identical to TRBD1. CDR3 length equals 16 residues. V lost 2 bases to trimming and J lost 2 bases; unmatched junction nucleotides: 10. Germline lookup yields CDR1 SQVTM and CDR2 ANQGSEA. The CDR3 spells CSVEHPPGGRQETQYF. The CDR3 DNA follows: TGCAGCGTTGAACATCCGCCAGGGGGCAGGCAAGAGACCCAGTACTTC.

This clone was picked up one time. This chain uses TRBV30 with TRBJ2-7, with D maybe TRBD2 (5 bases). Per the germline V gene, CDR1 is GTSNPN and CDR2 is SVGIG (reference sequence). V gave up 0 bases and J gave up 4 bases, with 7 bases separating them. The CDR3 totals 12 residues. CDR3 DNA: TGTGCCTGGAGTGTCGTAGCGTACGAGCAGTACTTC. This encodes CAWSVVAYEQYF.

The chain joins TRBV5-4 to TRBJ1-1; the D is unclear. The V and J ends lost 0 bases and 11 bases respectively, with 11 bases between them. The germline CDR1 and CDR2 sequences are SGHNT and YYREEE (reference sequence). The CDR3 is made up of 12 amino acids. The CDR3 region has the DNA TGTGCCAGCAGCTTGGCAGGCGGCTCGGCTTTCTTT. The encoded protein is CASSLAGGSAFF.

The V gene is TRBV7-2, the J gene TRBJ1-5; D is uncertain. With 2 bases removed from V and 2 bases from J, the gap between germline ends came to 4 bases. Per the germline V gene, CDR1 is SGHTA and CDR2 is FQGNSA. CDR3 length: 13 residues. This CDR3 reads CASSLMGNQPQHF. The CDR3 DNA sequence: TGTGCCAGCAGCTTAATGGGCAATCAGCCCCAGCATTTT.

The genes are TRBV6-5 and TRBJ2-5; unclear D gene. V lost 0 bases, J lost 13 bases, and 15 bases lay in between. The CDR3 covers 13 residues. The germline V gene encodes CDR1 MNHEY and CDR2 SVGAGI. CDR3 DNA: TGTGCCAGCAGTTACTCGTATTCAGGAGCCCGGTACTTC. Encoded protein: CASSYSYSGARYF.

The chain links TRBV27 to TRBJ2-1, with D possibly being TRBD2 (6 bases). Germline V lookup: CDR1 MNHEY, CDR2 SMNVEV (reference sequence). The CDR3 contains 14 residues. Trimming took off 3 bases at V and 4 bases at J, with 10 bases between the two ends. For the CDR3, the DNA is TGTGCCAGCAGTTTGGCGGGGCTTTACAATGAGCAGTTCTTC. The encoded protein is CASSLAGLYNEQFF.

The chain has TRBV2 and TRBJ1-5, with D possibly being TRBD1 (5 bases). CDR1 and CDR2 (germline): SNHLY, FYNNEI. V gave up 1 base and J gave up 6 bases, with 10 bases separating them. CDR3 length: 14 amino acids. CDR3 loop: CASSEGQGAQPQHF. The CDR3 DNA sequence: TGTGCCAGCAGTGAAGGGCAGGGAGCTCAGCCCCAGCATTTT.

V gene TRBV5-5 combines with J gene TRBJ1-1, with D perhaps TRBD1 (5 bases). The CDR3 has 14 amino acids. V was shortened by 0 bases and J by 7 bases, with 13 bases between the two germline ends. The germline gives CDR1 SGHKS, CDR2 YYEKEE (reference sequence). CDR3 bases: TGTGCCAGCAGCTTGGAAACAGGTACCCTTGAAGCTTTCTTT. This sequence encodes CASSLETGTLEAFF.

The rearrangement links TRBV4-3 to TRBJ2-7, with D tentatively TRBD1 or TRBD2 (5 bases each). CDR3 length: 15 amino acids. In germline, CDR1 is LGHNA, CDR2 YSLEER. Trimming stripped 1 base from V and 4 bases from J, with 14 bases between. The CDR3 region is CASSQGALEGYEQYF. CDR3 coding DNA: TGCGCCAGCAGCCAAGGGGCCCTAGAGGGGTACGAGCAGTACTTC.

This clone was counted a single time. The CDR3 DNA follows: TGTGCCATCAGTGGGCCGACTAGCGGAAACCGAGAGCAGTTCTTC. Amino acid sequence: CAISGPTSGNREQFF. The genes are TRBV10-3 and TRBJ2-1; 9 nucleotides line up with TRBD2. Germline CDR1 reads ENHRY; CDR2 reads SYGVKD. The CDR3 extends over 15 amino acids. Trimming cost V 4 bases and J 10 bases; bases outside gene matches: 11.

This sequence joins TRBV4-3 and TRBJ1-1; the match to TRBD1 covers 8 bases. The germline gives CDR1 LGHNA, CDR2 YSLEER. V lost 0 bases to trimming and J lost 1 base; unmatched junction nucleotides: 1. CDR3 length: 15 residues. CDR3 amino acids: CASSQDGTGNTEAFF. The CDR3, as DNA: TGCGCCAGCAGCCAAGATGGGACAGGGAACACTGAAGCTTTCTTT.

This chain joins TRBV7-9 and TRBJ2-1; TRBD2 aligns across 7 bases. There are 13 residues in the CDR3. Germline V gives CDR1 SEHNR, CDR2 FQNEAQ (reference sequence). With 8 bases clipped from V and 6 bases from J, the junction kept 7 bases outside the gene matches. The CDR3 DNA reads as TGTGCCAGCCGGGACTGGGAGGGCAATGAGCAGTTCTTC. It is translated as CASRDWEGNEQFF.